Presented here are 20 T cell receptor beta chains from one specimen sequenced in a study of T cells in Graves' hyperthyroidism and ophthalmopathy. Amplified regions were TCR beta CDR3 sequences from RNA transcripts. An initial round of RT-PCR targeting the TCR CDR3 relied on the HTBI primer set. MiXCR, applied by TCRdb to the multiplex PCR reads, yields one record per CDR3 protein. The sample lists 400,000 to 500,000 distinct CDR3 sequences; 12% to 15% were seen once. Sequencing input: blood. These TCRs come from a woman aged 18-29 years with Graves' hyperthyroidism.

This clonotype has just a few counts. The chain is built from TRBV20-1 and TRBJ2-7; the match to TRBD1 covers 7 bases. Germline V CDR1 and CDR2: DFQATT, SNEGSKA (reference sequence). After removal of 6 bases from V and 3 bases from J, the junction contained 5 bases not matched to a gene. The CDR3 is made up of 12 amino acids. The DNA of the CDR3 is TGCAGTGCGCCCCGGGACAGCTACGAGCAGTACTTC. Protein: CSAPRDSYEQYF.

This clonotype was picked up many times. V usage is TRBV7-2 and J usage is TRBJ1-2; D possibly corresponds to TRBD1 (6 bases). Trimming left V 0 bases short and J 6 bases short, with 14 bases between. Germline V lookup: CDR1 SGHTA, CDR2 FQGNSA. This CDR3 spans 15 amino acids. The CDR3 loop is CASSLAPGVVDGYTF. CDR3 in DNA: TGTGCCAGCAGCTTAGCCCCAGGGGTTGTAGATGGCTACACCTTC.

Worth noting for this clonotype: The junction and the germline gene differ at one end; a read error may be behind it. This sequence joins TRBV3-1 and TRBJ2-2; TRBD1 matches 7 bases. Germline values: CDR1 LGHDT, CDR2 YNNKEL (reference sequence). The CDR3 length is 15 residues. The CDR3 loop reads CASSQGTGETGELFF. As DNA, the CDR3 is TGTGCCAGCAGTCAAGGTACAGGGGAGACCGGGGAGCTGTTTTTT.

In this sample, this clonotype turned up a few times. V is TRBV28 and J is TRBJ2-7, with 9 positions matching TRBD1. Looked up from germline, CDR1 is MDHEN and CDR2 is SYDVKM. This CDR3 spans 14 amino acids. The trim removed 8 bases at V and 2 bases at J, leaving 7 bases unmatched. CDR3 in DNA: TGTGCCAGCTGCGTCGGGACAGGGACCTACGAGCAGTACTTC. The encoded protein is CASCVGTGTYEQYF.

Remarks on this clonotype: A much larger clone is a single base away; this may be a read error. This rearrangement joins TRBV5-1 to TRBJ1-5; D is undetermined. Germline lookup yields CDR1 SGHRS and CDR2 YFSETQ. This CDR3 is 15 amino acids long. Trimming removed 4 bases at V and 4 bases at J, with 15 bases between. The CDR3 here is CASSPLSGANQPQHF. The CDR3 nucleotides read TGCGCCAGCAGCCCCCTCTCAGGTGCTAATCAGCCCCAGCATTTT.

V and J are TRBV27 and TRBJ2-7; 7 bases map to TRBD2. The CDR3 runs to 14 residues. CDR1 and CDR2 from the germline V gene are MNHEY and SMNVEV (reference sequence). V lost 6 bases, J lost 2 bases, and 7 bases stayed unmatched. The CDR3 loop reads CASSQEGGPYEQYF. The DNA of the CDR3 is TGTGCCAGCAGCCAAGAGGGAGGGCCCTACGAGCAGTACTTC.

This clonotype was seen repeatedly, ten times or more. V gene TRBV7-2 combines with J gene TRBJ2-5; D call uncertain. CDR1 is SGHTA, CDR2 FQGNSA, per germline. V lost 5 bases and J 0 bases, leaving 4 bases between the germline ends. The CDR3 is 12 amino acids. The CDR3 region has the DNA TGTGCCAGCAGCACCAACCAAGAGACCCAGTACTTC. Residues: CASSTNQETQYF.

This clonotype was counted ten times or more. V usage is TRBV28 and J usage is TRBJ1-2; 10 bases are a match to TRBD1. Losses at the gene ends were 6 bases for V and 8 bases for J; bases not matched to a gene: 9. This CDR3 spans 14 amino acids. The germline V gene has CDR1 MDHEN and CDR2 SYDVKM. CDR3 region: CASRPGTGANGYTF. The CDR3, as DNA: TGTGCCAGCAGGCCCGGGACAGGGGCCAACGGCTACACCTTC.

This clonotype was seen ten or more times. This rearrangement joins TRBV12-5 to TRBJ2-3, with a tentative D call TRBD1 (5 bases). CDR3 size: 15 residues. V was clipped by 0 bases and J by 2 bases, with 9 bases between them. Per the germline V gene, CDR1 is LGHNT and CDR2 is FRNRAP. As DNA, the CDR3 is TGTGCTAGTGGTTTGGTTAAAGGGGACACAGATACGCAGTATTTT. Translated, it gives CASGLVKGDTDTQYF.

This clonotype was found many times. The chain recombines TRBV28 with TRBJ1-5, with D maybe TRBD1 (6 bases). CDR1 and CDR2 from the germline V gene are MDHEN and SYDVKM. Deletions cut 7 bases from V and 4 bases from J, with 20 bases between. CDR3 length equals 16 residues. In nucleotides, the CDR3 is TGTGCCAGCACGACAGGTCGGGCAGGGGCGAATCAGCCCCAGCATTTT. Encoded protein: CASTTGRAGANQPQHF.

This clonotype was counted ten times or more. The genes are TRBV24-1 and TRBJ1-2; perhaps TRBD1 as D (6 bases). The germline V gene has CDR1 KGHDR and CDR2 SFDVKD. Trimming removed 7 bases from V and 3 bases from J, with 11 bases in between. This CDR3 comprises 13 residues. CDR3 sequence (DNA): TGTGCCACCAGCAACAGGGCTGACTATGGCTACACCTTC. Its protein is CATSNRADYGYTF.

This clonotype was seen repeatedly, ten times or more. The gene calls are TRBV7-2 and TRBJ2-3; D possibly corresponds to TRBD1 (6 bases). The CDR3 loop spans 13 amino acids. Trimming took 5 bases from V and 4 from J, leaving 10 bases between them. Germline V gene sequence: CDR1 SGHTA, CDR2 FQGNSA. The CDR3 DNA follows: TGTGCCAGCAGCCTACAGGGAGCAGATACGCAGTATTTT. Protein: CASSLQGADTQYF.

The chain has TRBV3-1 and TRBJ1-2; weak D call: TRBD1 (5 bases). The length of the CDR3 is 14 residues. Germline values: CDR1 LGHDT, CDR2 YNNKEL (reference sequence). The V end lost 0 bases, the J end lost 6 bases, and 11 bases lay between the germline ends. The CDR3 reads CASSQDLRGDGYTF. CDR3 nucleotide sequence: TGTGCCAGCAGCCAAGATCTTCGAGGGGATGGCTACACCTTC.

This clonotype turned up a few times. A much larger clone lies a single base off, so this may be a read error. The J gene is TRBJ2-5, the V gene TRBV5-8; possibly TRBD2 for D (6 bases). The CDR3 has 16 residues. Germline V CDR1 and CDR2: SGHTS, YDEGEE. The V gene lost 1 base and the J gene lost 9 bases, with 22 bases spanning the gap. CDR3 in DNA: TGTGCCAGCAGCTTGTACGCAGAAGTCCCTTCGGGGGCCCAGTACTTC. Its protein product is CASSLYAEVPSGAQYF.

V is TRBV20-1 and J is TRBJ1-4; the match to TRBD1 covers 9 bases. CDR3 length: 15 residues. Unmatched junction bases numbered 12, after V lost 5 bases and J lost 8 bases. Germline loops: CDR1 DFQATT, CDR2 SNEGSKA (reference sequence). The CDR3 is CSAEEPGQGGEKLFF. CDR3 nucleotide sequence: TGCAGTGCTGAAGAACCGGGACAGGGAGGAGAAAAACTGTTTTTT.

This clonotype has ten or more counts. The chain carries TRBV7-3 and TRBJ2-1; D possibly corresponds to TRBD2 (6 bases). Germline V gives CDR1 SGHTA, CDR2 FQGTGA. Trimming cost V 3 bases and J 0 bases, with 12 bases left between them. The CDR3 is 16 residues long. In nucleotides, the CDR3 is TGTGCCAGCAGCTTGAGGGGTAGCGGCTCCTACAATGAGCAGTTCTTC. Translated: CASSLRGSGSYNEQFF.

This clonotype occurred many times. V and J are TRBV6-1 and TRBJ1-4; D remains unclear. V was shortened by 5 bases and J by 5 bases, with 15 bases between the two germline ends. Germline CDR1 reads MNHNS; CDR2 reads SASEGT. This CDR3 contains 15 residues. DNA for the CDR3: TGTGCCAGCAGTTACAGCGGCCCGAGGAATGAAAAACTGTTTTTT. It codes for CASSYSGPRNEKLFF.

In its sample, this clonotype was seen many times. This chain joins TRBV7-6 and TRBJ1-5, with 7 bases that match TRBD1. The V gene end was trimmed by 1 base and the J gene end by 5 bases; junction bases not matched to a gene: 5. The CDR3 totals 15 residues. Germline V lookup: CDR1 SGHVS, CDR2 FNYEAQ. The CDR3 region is CASSLGGQGDQPQHF. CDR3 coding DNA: TGTGCCAGCAGCTTAGGCGGCCAGGGGGATCAGCCCCAGCATTTT.

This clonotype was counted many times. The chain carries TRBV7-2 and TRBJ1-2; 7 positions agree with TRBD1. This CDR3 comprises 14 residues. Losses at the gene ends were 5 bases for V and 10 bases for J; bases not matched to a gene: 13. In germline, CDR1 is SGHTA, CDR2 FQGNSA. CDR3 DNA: TGTGCCAGCAGCGACCACGGACAGGTGGGAGCCTACACCTTC. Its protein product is CASSDHGQVGAYTF.

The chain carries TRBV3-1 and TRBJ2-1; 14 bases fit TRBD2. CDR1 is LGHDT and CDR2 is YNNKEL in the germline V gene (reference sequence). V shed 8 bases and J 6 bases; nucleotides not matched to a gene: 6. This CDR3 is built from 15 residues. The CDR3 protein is CASGLAGGVSNEQFF. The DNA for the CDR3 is TGTGCCAGCGGACTAGCGGGAGGTGTTAGCAATGAGCAGTTCTTC.